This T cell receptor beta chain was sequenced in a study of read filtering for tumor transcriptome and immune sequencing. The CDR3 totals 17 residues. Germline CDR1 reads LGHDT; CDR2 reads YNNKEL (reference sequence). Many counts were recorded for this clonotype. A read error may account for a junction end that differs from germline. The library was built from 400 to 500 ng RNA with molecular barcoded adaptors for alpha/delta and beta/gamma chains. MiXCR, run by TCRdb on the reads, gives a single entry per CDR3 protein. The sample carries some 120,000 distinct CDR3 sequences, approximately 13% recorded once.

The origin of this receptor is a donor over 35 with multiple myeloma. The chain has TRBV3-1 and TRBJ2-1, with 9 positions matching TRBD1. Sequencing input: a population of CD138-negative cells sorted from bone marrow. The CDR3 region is CASSPRGQGSSYNEQFF. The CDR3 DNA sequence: TGTGCTAGCAGCCCACGCGGACAGGGGAGCTCCTACAATGAGCAGTTCTTC.